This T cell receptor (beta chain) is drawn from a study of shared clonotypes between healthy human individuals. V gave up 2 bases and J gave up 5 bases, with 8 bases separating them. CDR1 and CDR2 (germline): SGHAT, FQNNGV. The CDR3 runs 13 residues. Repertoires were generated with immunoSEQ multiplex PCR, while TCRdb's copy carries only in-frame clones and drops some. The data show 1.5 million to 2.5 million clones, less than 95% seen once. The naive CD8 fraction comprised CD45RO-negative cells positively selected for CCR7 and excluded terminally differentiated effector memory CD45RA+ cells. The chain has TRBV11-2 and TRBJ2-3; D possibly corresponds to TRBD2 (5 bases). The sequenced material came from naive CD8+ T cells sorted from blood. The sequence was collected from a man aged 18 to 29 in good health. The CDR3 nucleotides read TGTGCCAGCAGCTTAAAGGCGGGAGATACGCAGTATTTT. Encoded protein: CASSLKAGDTQYF.